The 4 T cell receptor beta chains reported below all come from one sample, sequenced in a study of T cells after yellow fever vaccination. MiXCR, applied by TCRdb to the 5' RACE reads, yields one record per CDR3 protein. The sample carries a few hundred thousand distinct CDR3 sequences, roughly 4% recorded once. This specimen was PBMCs, taken 5 days after the yellow fever booster vaccination. The source is a man aged 18 to 30 who received the YFV17D yellow fever vaccine.

A few counts support this clonotype. The gene calls are TRBV6-5 and TRBJ2-3, with D possibly called TRBD1 or TRBD2 (5 bases each). In germline, CDR1 is MNHEY, CDR2 SVGAGI. The CDR3 is 17 residues long. The V gene lost 5 bases and the J gene lost 1 base, with 19 bases spanning the gap. This CDR3 reads CASSPLMGERGTDTQYF. As DNA, the CDR3 is TGTGCCAGCAGTCCCTTAATGGGGGAAAGGGGCACAGATACGCAGTATTTT.

This clonotype has a count of ten or more. The genes are TRBV6-2 or TRBV6-3 and TRBJ1-1, with D hard to call. The CDR3 sequence is 15 residues long. The germline V gene has CDR1 MNHEY and CDR2 SVGEGT. Trimming took 0 bases from V and 2 from J, leaving 10 bases between them. The CDR3 DNA reads as TGTGCCAGCAGTTACTCCCCCGGGGAAAACACTGAAGCTTTCTTT. It specifies CASSYSPGENTEAFF.

This clonotype turned up a few times. The chain carries TRBV4-1 and TRBJ1-3; D not certain. Germline loops: CDR1 MGHRA, CDR2 YSYEKL. The CDR3 is 16 amino acids. V lost 1 base and J lost 4, with 14 bases in between. The CDR3 sequence is CASSQVDGASGNTIYF. In nucleotides, the CDR3 is TGCGCCAGCAGCCAAGTGGACGGAGCTTCAGGAAACACCATATATTTT.

The V and J genes are TRBV6-5 and TRBJ1-6; tentative D call: TRBD1 (5 bases). This CDR3 region has 14 residues. Germline CDR1 MNHEY, CDR2 SVGAGI. V was clipped by 8 bases and J by 7 bases, with 15 bases between them. The CDR3 loop reads CASRQLSVNSPLHF. For the CDR3, the DNA is TGTGCCAGCCGACAGCTTAGTGTCAATTCACCCCTCCACTTT.